This TCR beta chain was obtained from a study of blood T cell repertoires in COVID-19 (dated by TCRdb to 2020 to 2022). About the study as a whole: Samples covering the acute and convalescent phases of COVID-19 were provided by collaborators in the United States, Italy and Spain. The prospective study material was composed of cDNA or gDNA derived from T cells, B-cell-depleted T cells, or PBMCs. Deeply sampled blood TCRbeta repertoires from subjects exposed to, actively infected with, or recovered from COVID-19 were included in the dataset. The repertoires were released in a freely available public database intended as a resource for research on the immune response to SARS-CoV-2. Samples came from the ongoing ImmuneRACE study (first 160 participants) plus 1,254 subjects from 6 global collaborators. The sample metadata nearly always contained a de-identified subject ID, COVID-19 status, age in years and sex. Where available, HLA class I and class II types were obtained from metadata supplied by the sample provider rather than from assay-based typing.

The immunoSEQ Assay, a bias-controlled multiplex PCR, was used to amplify TCRbeta CDR3 regions from genomic DNA. The study's processing was this. The number of nucleated cells in each sample was estimated from the amplification of reference gene primers within the assay. To quantify the absolute abundance of each unique TCRbeta CDR3 rearrangement, sequence reads were collapsed and filtered. Productive Simpson clonality was computed per sample as the square root of Simpson's diversity index over productive rearrangements. TCRdb mirrors the immuneACCESS table, restricted to in-frame sequences. Some clones are absent from its copies; in checked studies, under half trace to an unresolved V gene, and the reason for the others is unknown. D and trimming come from the DNA, and the V and J calls and clone size come from that table. The sample table records over 100,000 clones; roughly two thirds of these occur just once. Of the sample, approximately 2% is held by the ten largest clones.

Whole blood was collected in K2EDTA tubes by collaborating institutions according to the institutions' own protocols. For TCRbeta analysis, collaborators shipped samples in one of three forms: frozen whole blood, isolated PBMCs, or DNA extracted from either of those sample types. On this clone itself: Its antigen is not yet known. No much larger clonotype is one base removed from it; base qualities were not supplied.

Beyond this particular receptor, the publication reports: The quantity of clinical and demographic metadata differed by source and by participant and was supplied without curation.

CDR1 and CDR2, looked up from the germline V gene, are MNHEY and SVGAGI. A distance of 9 bases separates the germline ends of V and J, which lose 0 bases and 10 bases respectively. There are 12 amino acids in the CDR3, from cysteine to phenylalanine inclusive. Only CDR3 DNA remains: 36 bases, in frame from the first base. Sequenced: peripheral blood. This chain joins TRBV6-5 to TRBJ1-1, with an unclear D gene assignment. The sequence derives from an older woman with acute or convalescent COVID-19. The DNA sequence is TGTGCCAGCAGTTACTCCGGTAGAATAGCTTTCTTT. Its translation is CASSYSGRIAFF.